The present TCR beta chain was sequenced within a study of shared clonotypes between healthy human individuals. The V gene's germline CDR1 is WNHNN and CDR2 SYGVQD (reference sequence). The CDR3 loop spans 14 amino acids. Trimming removed 5 bases from V and 3 bases from J, with 13 bases in between. With regard to this clone: The antigen is undetermined.

TCRdb's table, derived via immunoSEQ multiplex PCR, lists solely in-frame clones and lacks some. The profile covers around 2.1 million clones, with more than 85% appearing a single time and approximately 1.7% taken by the ten largest. Study results and caveats: Generation of non-shared clonotypes was less probable than generation of clonotypes shared by all four donors. Sequencing depth was expected to affect clonotype sharing among donors.

Naive-designated CD8 cells lacked CD45RO, were positively enriched for CCR7, and omitted terminally differentiated effector memory CD45RA+ cells. The study drew all its donors from Caucasian adults living in Nashville, Tennessee. This clonotype originated in a man between 18 and 35 years old in good health. Some clones in this sample may be carry-over from other donors' samples. The rearrangement joins TRBV10-1 to TRBJ1-1, with a possible D match to TRBD1 (5 bases). Material for sequencing was naive CD8+ T cells from PBMCs. In DNA form, the CDR3 reads TGCGCCAGCAGTACCAGGGTTTTGGACACTGAAGCTTTCTTT. Translating gives CASSTRVLDTEAFF.